This TCR beta chain was obtained from a study of cytotoxic CD8 clonotypes in ibrutinib-treated CLL (dated by TCRdb to about 2021). Regarding the study in general: The cohort was composed of some ten relapsed/refractory and around 14 treatment-naive patients; IGHV unmutated status was identified in 17 patients. Cryopreserved peripheral blood mononuclear cells were obtained before treatment, at response, and at either sustained remission or disease progression. Longitudinal samples were available for about 30% of the roughly 86 trial participants. Partial responses were observed in about 25 patients and complete responses in 2; after a median follow-up of 68 months, remission was maintained in 14 patients and progression was observed in approximately 12. On average, each sample had about 250,000 productive templates and tens of thousands of productive rearrangements. Samples at response were collected after a median of about twelve months of treatment, with a range of roughly 6 to 36 months. Every remission and progressive disease sample was obtained while ibrutinib was still being received by the patients.

Paper-wide results and their limitations: Baseline clonality exceeded that of age-matched healthy donors and correlated strongly with circulating CD8+ T-cell counts. Public clonotypes were rare and either contracted or stayed stable during treatment, and the rise in clonality at ibrutinib response reflected the expansion of private clonotypes. Sustained-remission and progressing patients did not have matched sampling times, and lymph node repertoires were not examined. Clonality rose at ibrutinib response, remained stable during sustained remission, and dropped back toward baseline at progression.

V is clipped by 5 bases and J by 4 bases, and the sequence between their germline boundaries is 20 bases long. Taken from the germline V gene (reference sequence), the CDR1 and CDR2 loops are SEHNR and FQNEAQ. The CDR3 has 16 amino acids, counting the end cysteine and phenylalanine. The only DNA kept is the CDR3, 48 bases in frame from the first base. The sample's time point, from its label and the paper: around 25 months on ibrutinib. For TCR beta library preparation, approximately 2 micrograms of genomic DNA were isolated from cryopreserved PBMCs. Longitudinal blood samples from CLL patients on ibrutinib monotherapy underwent high-throughput TCR beta sequencing. Patients were enrolled in a phase 2 open-label single-center ibrutinib monotherapy trial. With regard to this clone: No cognate antigen has been identified for it. The input lacks base qualities; no much larger clone sits a single base away.

A MiSeq instrument was used for deep resolution sequencing, which targeted depths ranging from 1 in 1 million up to 1 in 200,000 T cells, with coverage averaging 10x for each clonotype. The immunoSEQ hsTCRB Kit was used to generate the TCR beta libraries. On the authors' methods: Data were analyzed with ImmunoSEQ Data Assistant and ImmunoSEQ Analyzer, with V, D and J genes assigned per IMGT definitions. Clonality, which ranges from 0 to 1, was calculated by subtracting the normalized Shannon entropy of productive rearrangement frequencies from one. Only overrepresented clonotypes making up at least 0.05% of each patient's repertoire were included in the public clonotype analysis. Repertoires from about a dozen age-matched healthy donors in immuneACCESS were used as clonality controls. TCRdb mirrors the immuneACCESS table, restricted to in-frame sequences. Some clones are absent from its copies; in checked studies, under half trace to an unresolved V gene, and the reason for the others is unknown. V and J calls and clone size are given by that table; D and trimming were obtained from the DNA. Present in this sample are roughly 180,000 clones, approximately 80% of which were seen just once. 3.5% to 5.5% of the sample is in the top ten clones.

The sequenced sample was PBMCs, obtained after 24 months of ibrutinib treatment. The sequence was collected from a human donor with chronic lymphocytic leukemia. The chain employs TRBV7-9 and TRBJ1-1; possibly the D gene is TRBD1, per 5 matching bases. The sequence in DNA is TGTGCCAGCAGCGATCGGGTCAGGGCTGGGGGCACTGAAGCTTTCTTT. It specifies CASSDRVRAGGTEAFF.